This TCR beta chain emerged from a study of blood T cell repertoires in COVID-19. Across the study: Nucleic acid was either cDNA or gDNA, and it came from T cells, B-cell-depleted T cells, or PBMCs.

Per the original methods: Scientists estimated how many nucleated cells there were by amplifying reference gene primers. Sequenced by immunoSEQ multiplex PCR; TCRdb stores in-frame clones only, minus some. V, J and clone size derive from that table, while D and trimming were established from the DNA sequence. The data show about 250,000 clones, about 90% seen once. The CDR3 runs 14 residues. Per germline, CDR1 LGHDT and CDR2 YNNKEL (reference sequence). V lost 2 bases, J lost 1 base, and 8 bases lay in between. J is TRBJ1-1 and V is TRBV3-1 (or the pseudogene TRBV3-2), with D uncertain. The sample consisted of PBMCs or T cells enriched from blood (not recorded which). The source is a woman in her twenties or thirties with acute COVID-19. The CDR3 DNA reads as TGTGCCAGCAGCCAATCAGGCGAGAACACTGAAGCTTTCTTT. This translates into CASSQSGENTEAFF.